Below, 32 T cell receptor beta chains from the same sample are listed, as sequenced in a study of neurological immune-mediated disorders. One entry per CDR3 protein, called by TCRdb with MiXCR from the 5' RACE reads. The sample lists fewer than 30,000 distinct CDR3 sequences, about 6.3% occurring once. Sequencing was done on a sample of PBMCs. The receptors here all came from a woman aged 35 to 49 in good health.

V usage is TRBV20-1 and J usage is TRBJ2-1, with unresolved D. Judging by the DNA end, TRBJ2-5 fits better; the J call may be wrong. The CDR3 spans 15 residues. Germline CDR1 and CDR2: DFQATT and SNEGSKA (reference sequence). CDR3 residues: CSATDIKRGQETQYF. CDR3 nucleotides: TGCAGTGCTACAGATATCAAGCGTGGGCAAGAGACCCAGTACTTC.

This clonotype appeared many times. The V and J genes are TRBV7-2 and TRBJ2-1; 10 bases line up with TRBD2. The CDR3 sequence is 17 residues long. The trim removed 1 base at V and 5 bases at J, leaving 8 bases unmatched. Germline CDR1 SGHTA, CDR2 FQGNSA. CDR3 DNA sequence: TGTGCCAGCAGCTTAGTTTTCCGGACTAGCGGAGACAATGAGCAGTTCTTC. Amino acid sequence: CASSLVFRTSGDNEQFF.

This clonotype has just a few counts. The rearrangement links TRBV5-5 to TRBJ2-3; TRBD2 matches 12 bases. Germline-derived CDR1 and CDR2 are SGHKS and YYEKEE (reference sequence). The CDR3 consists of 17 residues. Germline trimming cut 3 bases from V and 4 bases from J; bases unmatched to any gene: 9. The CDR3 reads CASSSIAGTSGSDTQYF. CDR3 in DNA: TGTGCCAGCAGCTCGATCGCTGGGACTAGCGGGTCAGATACGCAGTATTTT.

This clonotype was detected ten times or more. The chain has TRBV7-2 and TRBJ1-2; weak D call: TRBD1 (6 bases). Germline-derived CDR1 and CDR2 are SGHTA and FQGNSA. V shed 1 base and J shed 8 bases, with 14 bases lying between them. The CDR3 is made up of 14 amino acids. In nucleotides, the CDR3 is TGTGCCAGCAGCTTAGTTTACGGGGGCCAGGGCTACACCTTC. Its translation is CASSLVYGGQGYTF. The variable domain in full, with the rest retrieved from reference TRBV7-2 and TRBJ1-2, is GAGVSQSPSNKVTEKGKDVELRCDPISGHTALYWYRQSLGQGLEFLIYFQGNSAPDKSGLPSDRFSAERTGGSVSTLTIQRTQQEDSAVYLCASSLVYGGQGYTFGSGTRLTVV.

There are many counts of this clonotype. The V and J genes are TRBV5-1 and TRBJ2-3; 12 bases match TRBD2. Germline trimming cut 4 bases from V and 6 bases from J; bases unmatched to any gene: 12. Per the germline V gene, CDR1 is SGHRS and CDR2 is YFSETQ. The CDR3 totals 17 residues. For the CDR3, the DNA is TGCGCCAGCAGCGTGGGACTAGCGGGCCAGAACTCCGATACGCAGTATTTT. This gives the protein CASSVGLAGQNSDTQYF.

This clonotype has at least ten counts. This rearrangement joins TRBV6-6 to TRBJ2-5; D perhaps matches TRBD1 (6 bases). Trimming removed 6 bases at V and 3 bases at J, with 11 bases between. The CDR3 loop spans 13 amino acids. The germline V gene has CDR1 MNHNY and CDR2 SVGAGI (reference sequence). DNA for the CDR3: TGTGCCAGCAGGCCTTCAGGGGAAGAGACCCAGTACTTC. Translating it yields CASRPSGEETQYF.

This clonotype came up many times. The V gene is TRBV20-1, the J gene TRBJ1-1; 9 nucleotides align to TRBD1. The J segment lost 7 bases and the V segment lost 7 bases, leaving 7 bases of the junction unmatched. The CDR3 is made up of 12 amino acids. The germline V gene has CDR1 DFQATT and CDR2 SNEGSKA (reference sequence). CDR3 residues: CSVGQGKSEAFF. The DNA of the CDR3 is TGCAGTGTGGGACAGGGAAAGAGTGAAGCTTTCTTT.

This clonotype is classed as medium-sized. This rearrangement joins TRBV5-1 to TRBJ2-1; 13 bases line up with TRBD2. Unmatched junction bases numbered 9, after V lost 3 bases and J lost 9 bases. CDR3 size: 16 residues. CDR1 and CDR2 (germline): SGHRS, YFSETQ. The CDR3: CASSSHGLAGAGEQFF. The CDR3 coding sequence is TGCGCCAGCAGCTCCCATGGACTAGCGGGAGCGGGTGAGCAGTTCTTC.

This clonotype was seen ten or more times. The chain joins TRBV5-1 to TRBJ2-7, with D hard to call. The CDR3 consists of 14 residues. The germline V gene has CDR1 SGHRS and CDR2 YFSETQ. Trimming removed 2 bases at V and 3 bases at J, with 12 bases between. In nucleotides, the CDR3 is TGCGCCAGCAGCTTAGGTGACGCCAGCTACGAGCAGTACTTC. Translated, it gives CASSLGDASYEQYF.

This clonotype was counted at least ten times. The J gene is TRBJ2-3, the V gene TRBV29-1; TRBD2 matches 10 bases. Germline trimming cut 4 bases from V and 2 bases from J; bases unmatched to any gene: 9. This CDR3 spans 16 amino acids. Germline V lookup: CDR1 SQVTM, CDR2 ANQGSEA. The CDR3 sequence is CSVAGASGSFTDTQYF. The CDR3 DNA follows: TGCAGCGTTGCAGGGGCTAGCGGGAGTTTCACAGATACGCAGTATTTT.

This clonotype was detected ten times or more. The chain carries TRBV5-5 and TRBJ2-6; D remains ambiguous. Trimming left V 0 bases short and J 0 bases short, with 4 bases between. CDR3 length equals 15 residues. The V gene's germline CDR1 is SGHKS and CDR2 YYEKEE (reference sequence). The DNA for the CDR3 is TGTGCCAGCAGCTTGGGGGACTCTGGGGCCAACGTCCTGACTTTC. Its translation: CASSLGDSGANVLTF.

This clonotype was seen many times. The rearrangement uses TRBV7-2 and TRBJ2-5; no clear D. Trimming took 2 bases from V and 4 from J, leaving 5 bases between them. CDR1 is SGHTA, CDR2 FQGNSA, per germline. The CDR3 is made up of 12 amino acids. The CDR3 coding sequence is TGTGCCAGCAGCTTATTTTCAGAGACCCAGTACTTC. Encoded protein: CASSLFSETQYF.

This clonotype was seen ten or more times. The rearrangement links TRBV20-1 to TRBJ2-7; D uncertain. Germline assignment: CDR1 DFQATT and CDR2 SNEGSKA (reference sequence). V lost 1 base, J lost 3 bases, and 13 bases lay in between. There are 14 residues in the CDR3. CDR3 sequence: CSARGAGQYYEQYF. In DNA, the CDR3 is TGCAGTGCTAGAGGGGCAGGTCAGTACTACGAGCAGTACTTC.

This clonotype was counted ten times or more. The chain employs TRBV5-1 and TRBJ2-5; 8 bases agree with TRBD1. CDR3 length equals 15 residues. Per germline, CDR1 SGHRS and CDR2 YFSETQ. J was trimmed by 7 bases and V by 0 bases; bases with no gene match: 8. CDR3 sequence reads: CASSLGGQGARTQYF. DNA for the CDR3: TGCGCCAGCAGCTTGGGCGGACAGGGCGCTCGGACCCAGTACTTC.

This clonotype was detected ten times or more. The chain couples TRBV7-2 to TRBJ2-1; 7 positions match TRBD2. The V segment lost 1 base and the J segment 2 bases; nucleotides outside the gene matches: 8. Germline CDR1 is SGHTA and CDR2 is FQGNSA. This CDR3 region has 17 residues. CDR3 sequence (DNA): TGTGCCAGCAGCTTAGTTGGCGCGACTAGCCCCTACAATGAGCAGTTCTTC. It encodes CASSLVGATSPYNEQFF.

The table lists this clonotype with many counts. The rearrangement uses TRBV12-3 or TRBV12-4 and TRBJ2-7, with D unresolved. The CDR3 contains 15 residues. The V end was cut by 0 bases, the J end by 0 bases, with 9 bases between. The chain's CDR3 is CASSLAGGNSYEQYF. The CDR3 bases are TGTGCCAGCAGTTTAGCAGGCGGCAACTCCTACGAGCAGTACTTC.

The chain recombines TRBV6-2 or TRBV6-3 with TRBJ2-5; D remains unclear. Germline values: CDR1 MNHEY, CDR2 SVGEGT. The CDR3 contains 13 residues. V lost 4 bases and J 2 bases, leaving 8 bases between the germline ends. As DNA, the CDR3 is TGTGCCAGCAGTTCCCTACCGCAAGAGACCCAGTACTTC. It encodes CASSSLPQETQYF.

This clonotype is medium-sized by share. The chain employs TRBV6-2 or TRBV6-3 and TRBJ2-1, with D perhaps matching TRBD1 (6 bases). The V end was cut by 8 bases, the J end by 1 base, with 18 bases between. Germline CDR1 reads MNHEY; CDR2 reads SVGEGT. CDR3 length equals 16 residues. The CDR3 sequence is CASGGLTGGSYNEQFF. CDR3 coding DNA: TGTGCCAGCGGGGGCCTCACTGGCGGGTCCTACAATGAGCAGTTCTTC.

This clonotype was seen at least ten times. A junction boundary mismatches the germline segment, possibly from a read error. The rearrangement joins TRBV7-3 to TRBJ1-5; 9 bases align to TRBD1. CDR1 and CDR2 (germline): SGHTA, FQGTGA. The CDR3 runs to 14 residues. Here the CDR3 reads CASSATGGNQPQHF. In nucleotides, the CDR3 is TGTGCCAGCAGCGCTACAGGGGGCAACCAGCCCCAGCATTTT.

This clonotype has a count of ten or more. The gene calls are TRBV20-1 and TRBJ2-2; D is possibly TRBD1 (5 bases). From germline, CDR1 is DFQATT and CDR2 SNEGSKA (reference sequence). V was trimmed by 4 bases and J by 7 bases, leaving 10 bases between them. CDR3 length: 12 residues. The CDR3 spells CSAKLGVGELFF. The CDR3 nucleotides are TGCAGTGCTAAATTAGGGGTCGGGGAGCTGTTTTTT.

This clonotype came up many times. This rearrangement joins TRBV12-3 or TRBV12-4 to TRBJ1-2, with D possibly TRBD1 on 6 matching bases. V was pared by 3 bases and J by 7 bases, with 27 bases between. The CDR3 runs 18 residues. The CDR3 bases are TGTGCCAGCAGTTTCGGACCAGGACAAGGGGGAGTGGTATTTGGCTACACCTTC. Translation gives CASSFGPGQGGVVFGYTF.

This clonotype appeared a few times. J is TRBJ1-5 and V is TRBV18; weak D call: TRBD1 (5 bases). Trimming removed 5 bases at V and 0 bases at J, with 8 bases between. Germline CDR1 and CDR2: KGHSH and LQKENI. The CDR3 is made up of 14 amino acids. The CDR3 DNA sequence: TGTGCCAGCTCAGCGGACATTAGCAATCAGCCCCAGCATTTT. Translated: CASSADISNQPQHF.

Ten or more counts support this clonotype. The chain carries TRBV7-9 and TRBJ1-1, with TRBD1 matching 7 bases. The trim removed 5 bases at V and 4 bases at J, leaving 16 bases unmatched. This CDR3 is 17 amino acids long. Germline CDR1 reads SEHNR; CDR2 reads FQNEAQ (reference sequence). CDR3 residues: CASSPTGAGSVGTEAFF. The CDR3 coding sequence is TGTGCCAGCAGCCCCACAGGGGCGGGATCAGTGGGCACTGAAGCTTTCTTT. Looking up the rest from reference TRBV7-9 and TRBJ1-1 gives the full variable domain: DTGVSQNPRHKITKRGQNVTFRCDPISEHNRLYWYRQTLGQGPEFLTYFQNEAQLEKSRLLSDRFSAERPKGSFSTLEIQRTEQGDSAMYLCASSPTGAGSVGTEAFFGQGTRLTVV.

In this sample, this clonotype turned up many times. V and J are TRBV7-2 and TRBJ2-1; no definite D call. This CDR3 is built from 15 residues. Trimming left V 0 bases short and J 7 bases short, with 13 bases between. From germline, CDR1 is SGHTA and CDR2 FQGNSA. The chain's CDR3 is CASSLAQPRVNEQFF. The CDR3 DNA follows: TGTGCCAGCAGCTTAGCCCAGCCTCGGGTGAATGAGCAGTTCTTC.

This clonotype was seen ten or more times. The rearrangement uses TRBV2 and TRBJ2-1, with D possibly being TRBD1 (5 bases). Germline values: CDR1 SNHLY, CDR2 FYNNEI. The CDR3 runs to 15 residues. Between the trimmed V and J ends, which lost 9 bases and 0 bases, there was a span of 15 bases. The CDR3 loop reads CASKEQVISYNEQFF. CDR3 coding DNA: TGTGCCAGTAAGGAACAGGTTATCTCCTACAATGAGCAGTTCTTC.

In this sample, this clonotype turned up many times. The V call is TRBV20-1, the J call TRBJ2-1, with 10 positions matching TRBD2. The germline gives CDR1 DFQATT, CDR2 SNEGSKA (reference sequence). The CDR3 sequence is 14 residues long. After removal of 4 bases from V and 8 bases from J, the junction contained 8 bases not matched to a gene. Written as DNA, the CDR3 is TGCAGTGCTACCCTAGCGGGAGATTTCTATGAGCAGTTCTTC. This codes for CSATLAGDFYEQFF.

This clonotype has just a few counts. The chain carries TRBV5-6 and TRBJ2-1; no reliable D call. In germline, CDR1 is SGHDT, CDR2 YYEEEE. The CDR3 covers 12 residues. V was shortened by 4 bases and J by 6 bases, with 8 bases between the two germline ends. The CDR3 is CASSQASNEQFF. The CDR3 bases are TGTGCCAGCAGCCAAGCAAGCAATGAGCAGTTCTTC.

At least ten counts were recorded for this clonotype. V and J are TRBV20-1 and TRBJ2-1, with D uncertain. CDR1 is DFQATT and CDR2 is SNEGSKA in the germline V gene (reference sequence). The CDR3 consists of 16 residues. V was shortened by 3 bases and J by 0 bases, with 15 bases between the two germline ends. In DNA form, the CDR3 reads TGCAGTGCTAGGGTCCAGTGGGGAAGCTCCTACAATGAGCAGTTCTTC. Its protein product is CSARVQWGSSYNEQFF.

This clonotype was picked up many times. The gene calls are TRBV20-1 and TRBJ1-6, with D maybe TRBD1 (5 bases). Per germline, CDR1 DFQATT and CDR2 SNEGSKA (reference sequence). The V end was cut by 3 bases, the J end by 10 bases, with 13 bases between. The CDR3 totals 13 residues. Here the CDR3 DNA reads TGCAGTGCTAGGGAGCAGGGCCGATCACCCCTCCACTTT. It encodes CSAREQGRSPLHF.

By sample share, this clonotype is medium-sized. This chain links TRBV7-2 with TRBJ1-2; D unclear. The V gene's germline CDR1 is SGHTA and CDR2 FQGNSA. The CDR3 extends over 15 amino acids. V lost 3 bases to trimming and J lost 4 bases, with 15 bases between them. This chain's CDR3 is CASSFEGSGGYGYTF. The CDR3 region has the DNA TGTGCCAGCAGCTTCGAAGGGTCCGGAGGCTATGGCTACACCTTC.

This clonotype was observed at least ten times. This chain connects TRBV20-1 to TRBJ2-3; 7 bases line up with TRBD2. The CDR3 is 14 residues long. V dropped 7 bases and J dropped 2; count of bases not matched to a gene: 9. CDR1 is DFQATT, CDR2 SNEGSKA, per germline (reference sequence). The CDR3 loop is CSVRLRDYTDTQYF. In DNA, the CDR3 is TGCAGTGTCCGGCTCCGGGACTACACAGATACGCAGTATTTT.

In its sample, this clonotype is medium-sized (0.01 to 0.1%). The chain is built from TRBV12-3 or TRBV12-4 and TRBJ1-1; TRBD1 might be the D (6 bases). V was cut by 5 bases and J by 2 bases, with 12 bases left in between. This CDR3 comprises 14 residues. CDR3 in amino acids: CASSTGSVNTEAFF. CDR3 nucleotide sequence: TGTGCCAGCAGTACAGGGTCGGTCAACACTGAAGCTTTCTTT.